The present entry profiles one T cell receptor (beta chain) with its context. The data belong to a study of cytomegalovirus exposure and HLA in healthy donors. This CDR3 is built from 13 residues. The V end was cut by 0 bases, the J end by 8 bases, with 11 bases between. Germline V gives CDR1 SGHDT, CDR2 YYEEEE. The PCR made use of 60 Vbeta and 13 Jbeta primers. The method was immunoSEQ multiplex PCR; TCRdb's version includes in-frame clones alone and lacks a portion of them. This table holds around 42,000 clones. V is TRBV5-6 and J is TRBJ1-2; D call uncertain. The TCR was taken from a man aged 25-45 years in good health and CMV-seronegative. Input material: PBMCs. The CDR3 loop reads CASSLDLLAGYTF. The CDR3 nucleotides read TGTGCCAGCAGCTTGGATTTACTCGCCGGCTACACCTTC.